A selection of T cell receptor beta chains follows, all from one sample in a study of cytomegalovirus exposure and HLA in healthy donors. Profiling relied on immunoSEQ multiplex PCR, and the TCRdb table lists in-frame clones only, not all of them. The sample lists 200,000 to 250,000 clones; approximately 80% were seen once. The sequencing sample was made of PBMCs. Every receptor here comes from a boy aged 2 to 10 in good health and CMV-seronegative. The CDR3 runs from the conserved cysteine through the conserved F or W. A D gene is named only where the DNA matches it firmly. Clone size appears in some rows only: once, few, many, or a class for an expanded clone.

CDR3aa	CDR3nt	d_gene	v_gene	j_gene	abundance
CASSKGGGRGRGRFQPQHF	TGTGCCAGCAGCAAAGGAGGTGGCCGAGGCAGGGGGCGCTTCCAGCCCCAGCATTTT	NA	TRBV21-1	TRBJ1-5	once
CASSLSGSETSFF	TGCGCCAGCAGCCTGTCGGGGAGTGAGACGTCTTTCTTT	NA	TRBV4-1	TRBJ1-1	few
CASSLQGLNTEAFF	TGTGCCAGCAGTTTACAGGGACTTAACACTGAAGCTTTCTTT	NA	TRBV28	TRBJ1-1	NA
CASSDSNGDYGYTF	TGTGCCAGCAGTGACTCGAACGGGGACTATGGCTACACCTTC	NA	TRBV6-4	TRBJ1-2	NA
CASSIDPPSGANVLTF	TGTGCCAGCAGCATAGATCCCCCCTCTGGGGCCAACGTCCTGACTTTC	NA	TRBV5-4	TRBJ2-6	few
CANQGEQYF	TGTGCTAACCAGGGTGAGCAGTACTTC	NA	TRBV7-7	TRBJ2-7	NA
CASSLRTSGNTGELFF	TGTGCCAGCAGCCTAAGGACTAGCGGGAACACCGGGGAGCTGTTTTTT	TRBD2	TRBV2	TRBJ2-2	few
CASSPSMDSPLHF	TGTGCCAGTAGTCCTAGCATGGATTCACCCCTCCACTTT	NA	TRBV19	TRBJ1-6	NA
CASSSGTGGPYEQYF	TGTGCCAGTAGTTCTGGGACAGGGGGCCCCTACGAGCAGTACTTC	TRBD1	TRBV19	TRBJ2-7	NA
CASQAPNTGELFF	TGTGCCTCTCAGGCCCCGAACACCGGGGAGCTGTTTTTT	NA	TRBV2	TRBJ2-2	NA
CASSLHLDSPMPQHF	TGTGCCAGCAGCTTACACCTAGACAGCCCAATGCCCCAGCATTTT	NA	TRBV7-2	TRBJ1-5	once
CASSLAGQGAYEQYF	TGTGCCAGCAGCTTGGCAGGGCAGGGGGCCTACGAGCAGTACTTC	TRBD1	TRBV5-5	TRBJ2-7	NA
CASRLTGGTGNTIYF	TGTGCCAGCAGGCTAACAGGGGGAACTGGAAACACCATATATTTT	TRBD1	TRBV6-1	TRBJ1-3	NA
CAISERSPSESSYNEQFF	TGTGCCATCAGTGAGCGAAGTCCTAGCGAGAGCTCCTACAATGAGCAGTTCTTC	NA	TRBV10-3	TRBJ2-1	NA
CASKEQMAGAEQYF	TGTGCCAGCAAGGAGCAGATGGCGGGAGCCGAGCAGTACTTC	TRBD2	TRBV6-5	TRBJ2-7	few
CASSLDEAGAHEQYF	TGTGCCAGCAGCTTGGATGAGGCAGGGGCCCACGAGCAGTACTTC	NA	TRBV5-6	TRBJ2-7	NA
CASRPDRAHPWYF	TGTGCCAGCAGACCCGACAGGGCCCACCCCTGGTACTTC	TRBD1	TRBV6-6	TRBJ2-7	NA
CASSQEGFGDTDTQYF	TGCGCCAGCAGCCAAGAGGGGTTCGGGGACACAGATACGCAGTATTTT	NA	TRBV4-1	TRBJ2-3	NA
CAWTLSGGQETQYF	TGTGCCTGGACCCTTAGCGGGGGGCAAGAGACCCAGTACTTC	TRBD2	TRBV30	TRBJ2-5	NA
CASSLGRLVPDTQYF	TGTGCCAGCAGCTTAGGGAGGCTAGTCCCAGATACGCAGTATTTT	NA	TRBV7-8	TRBJ2-3	NA
CASSVSGGAGNEQFF	TGTGCCAGCAGTGTATCCGGGGGGGCTGGGAATGAGCAGTTCTTC	TRBD2	TRBV6-4	TRBJ2-1	NA
CAISESNSAGGSDTQYF	TGTGCCATCAGTGAGTCGAATTCGGCGGGAGGGTCAGATACGCAGTATTTT	TRBD2	TRBV10-3	TRBJ2-3	NA
CAWIRRETASFEQYF	TGTGCCTGGATCCGACGAGAGACAGCCTCCTTCGAGCAGTACTTC	NA	TRBV30	TRBJ2-7	NA
CASSRGASGTHLSYNEQFF	TGTGCCAGCAGCCGAGGGGCTAGCGGGACCCATCTCTCCTACAATGAGCAGTTCTTC	TRBD2	TRBV7-2	TRBJ2-1	NA
CASSLGQLNYGYTF	TGTGCCAGCAGCTTAGGACAGCTTAACTATGGCTACACCTTC	NA	TRBV13	TRBJ1-2	NA
CASSLGTSREQFF	TGTGCCAGCAGCCTCGGGACTAGTCGTGAGCAGTTCTTC	TRBD2	TRBV11-2	TRBJ2-1	NA
CASSGLAGETQYF	TGCGCCAGCAGTGGTCTAGCGGGAGAGACCCAGTACTTC	TRBD2	TRBV10-2	TRBJ2-5	NA
CASSPLSHEQFF	TGCGCCAGCAGCCCCCTTTCCCATGAGCAGTTCTTC	NA	TRBV4-1	TRBJ2-1	NA
CASSAWDTRYGYTF	TGTGCCAGCAGTGCTTGGGACACCCGCTATGGCTACACCTTC	NA	TRBV25-1	TRBJ1-2	NA
CASSLDGDRGRLAGGWNEQFF	TGTGCCAGCAGCTTAGACGGAGACAGGGGCCGACTAGCGGGAGGGTGGAATGAGCAGTTCTTC	TRBD2	TRBV13	TRBJ2-1	NA
CASSLSAGPEQYF	TGTGCCAGCAGCCTATCGGCGGGGCCCGAGCAGTACTTC	NA	TRBV5-5	TRBJ2-7	NA
CATSLQAGTGALEQYF	TGTGCCACCAGCCTACAGGCAGGGACAGGGGCCCTCGAGCAGTACTTC	TRBD1	TRBV15	TRBJ2-7	NA